Listed below are T cell receptor beta chains from one sample, sequenced in a study of T cells in Graves' hyperthyroidism and ophthalmopathy. MiXCR, run by TCRdb on the multiplex PCR reads, gives a single entry per CDR3 protein. Of around 690,000 distinct CDR3 sequences listed, 15% to 20% are singletons. Sequenced material: blood. These receptors were obtained from a man aged 50 to 60 with Graves' hyperthyroidism. Each CDR3 is given with its conserved first and last residue. A D gene is named only where the DNA matches it firmly.

D gene	V gene	J gene	CDR3 protein
TRBD1	TRBV6-1	TRBJ1-5	CASRGEGTGGNQPQHF
.	TRBV7-9	TRBJ1-1	CASRQQLNTEAFF
TRBD1	TRBV6-1	TRBJ1-2	CASRAGTGSTNGYTF
.	TRBV2	TRBJ2-7	CASSVGQKPSDEQYF
.	TRBV4-2	TRBJ1-6	CASSQMVIGSPLHF
TRBD1	TRBV7-3	TRBJ1-1	CASSSKVGQGAAEAFF
.	TRBV11-2	TRBJ1-2	CASSSIRDRRLTNYGYTF
.	TRBV20-1	TRBJ2-7	CSARDDSEGLREQYF
TRBD1	TRBV12-3/TRBV12-4	TRBJ2-2	CASSLGQGTGELFF
TRBD1	TRBV7-8	TRBJ2-7	CASTVPGTGRHEQYF
.	TRBV28	TRBJ2-7	CASSFGSGDGSYEQYF
.	TRBV7-8	TRBJ2-5	CASSRMDTQETQYF
TRBD1	TRBV27	TRBJ1-4	CASTREGANEKLFF
.	TRBV10-3	TRBJ2-4	CAISESSGLAKNIQYF
.	TRBV6-1	TRBJ2-7	CASRARKGAYEQYF
.	TRBV14	TRBJ2-7	CASSQQTGSGKQYF
.	TRBV18	TRBJ2-3	CASSPPGGHISTDTQYF
TRBD2	TRBV24-1	TRBJ2-5	CASGRAGTQYF
.	TRBV28	TRBJ1-3	CASSLRVSGNTIYF
.	TRBV15	TRBJ1-4	CATSRDIQGEKLFF
.	TRBV5-1	TRBJ2-1	CASSLDAYNEQFF
TRBD2	TRBV20-1	TRBJ2-1	CSARDPLAGMNEQFF
.	TRBV6-1	TRBJ2-1	CASSSGAINEQFF
TRBD2	TRBV19	TRBJ2-7	CASSMGGRDFYEQYF